This T cell receptor beta chain came from a study of tumor and adjacent non-tumor tissue in lung cancer. Study overall: Patients were aged roughly 30 to 76, nine to eleven men and 4 to 6 women, stage I to III. On average, productive TCRbeta reads reached some 4.4 million per sample.

No cell sorting was done before RNA was extracted from the tissue. More than 3 cm separated this lung sample from the edge of the tumor. TCRbeta libraries were built with three rounds of nested PCR, modified from ARM-PCR. TCRdb re-derived calls from the multiplex PCR reads in MiXCR, one entry per CDR3 protein. The sample lists tens of thousands of distinct CDR3 sequences, 80% to 90% occurring once. Points on this clonotype: Its target is not known. An end of the junction differs from the germline gene, which may be a read error.

The CDR3 is 15 amino acids. Germline V gene lookup returns CDR1 LGHNA and CDR2 YNFKEQ. The study, taken as a whole, reports: Higher tumor TCR diversity was associated with shorter survival.

The sample was distant non-tumor lung tissue. The source is a man between 60 and 75 years old with non-small cell lung cancer. The V and J genes are TRBV4-2 and TRBJ1-3; D uncertain. CDR3 coding DNA: TGTGCCAGCAGTCAAGGGTTCCCCTCTGGAAACACCATAAATTTT. Its protein is CASSQGFPSGNTINF.